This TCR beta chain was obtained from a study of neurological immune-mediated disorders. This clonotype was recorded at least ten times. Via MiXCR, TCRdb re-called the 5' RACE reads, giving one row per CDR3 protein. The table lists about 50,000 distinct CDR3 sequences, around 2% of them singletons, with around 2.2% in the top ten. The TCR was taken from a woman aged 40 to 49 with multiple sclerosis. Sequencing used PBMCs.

The chain's CDR3 is CAISEAVDNQPQHF. CDR3 bases: TGTGCCATCAGTGAGGCTGTGGACAATCAGCCCCAGCATTTT. This chain uses TRBV10-3 with TRBJ1-5, with D uncertain. V lost 2 bases and J lost 3, with 8 bases in between. Germline CDR1 reads ENHRY; CDR2 reads SYGVKD. This CDR3 is 14 amino acids long.